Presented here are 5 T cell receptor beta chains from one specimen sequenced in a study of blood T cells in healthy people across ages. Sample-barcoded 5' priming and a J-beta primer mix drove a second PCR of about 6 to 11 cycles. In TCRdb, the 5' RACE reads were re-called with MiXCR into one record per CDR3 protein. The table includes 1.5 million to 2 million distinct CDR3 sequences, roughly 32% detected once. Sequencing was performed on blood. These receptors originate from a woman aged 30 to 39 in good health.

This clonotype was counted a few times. This CDR3 is CATSRQTLSTDTQYF. The CDR3 DNA reads TGTGCCACCAGCAGACAGACGCTCAGCACAGATACGCAGTATTTT. V gene TRBV15 combines with J gene TRBJ2-3; D gene unclear. The germline V gene encodes CDR1 LNHNV and CDR2 YYDKDF (reference sequence). Trimming cost V 2 bases and J 0 bases, with 9 bases left between them. The CDR3 runs 15 residues.

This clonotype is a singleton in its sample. CDR3 amino acids: CGTSGGGNEQFF. CDR3 coding DNA: TGTGGGACTAGCGGGGGGGGCAATGAGCAGTTCTTC. The chain has TRBV2 and TRBJ2-1; the match to TRBD2 covers 15 bases. Germline CDR1 SNHLY, CDR2 FYNNEI. This CDR3 has 12 amino acids.

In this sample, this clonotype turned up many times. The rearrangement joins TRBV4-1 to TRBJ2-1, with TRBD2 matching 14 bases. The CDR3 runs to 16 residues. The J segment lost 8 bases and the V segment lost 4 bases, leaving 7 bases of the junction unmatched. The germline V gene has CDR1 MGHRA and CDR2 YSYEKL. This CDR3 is CASSRIGTSGSDEQFF. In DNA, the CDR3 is TGCGCCAGCAGCCGGATCGGGACTAGCGGGAGCGATGAGCAGTTCTTC.

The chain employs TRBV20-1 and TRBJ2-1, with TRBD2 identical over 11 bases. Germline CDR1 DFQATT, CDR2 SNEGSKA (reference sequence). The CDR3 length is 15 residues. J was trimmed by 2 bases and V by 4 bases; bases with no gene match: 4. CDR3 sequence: CSAKTSGIPYNEQFF. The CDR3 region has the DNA TGCAGTGCTAAGACTAGCGGGATACCCTACAATGAGCAGTTCTTC.

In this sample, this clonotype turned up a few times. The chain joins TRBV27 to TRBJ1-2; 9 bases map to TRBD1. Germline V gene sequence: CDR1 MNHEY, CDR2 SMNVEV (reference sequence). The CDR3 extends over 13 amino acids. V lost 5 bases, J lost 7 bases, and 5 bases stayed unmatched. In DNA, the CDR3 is TGTGCCAGCAGTAGTCCGGGACAGGGTGGCTACACCTTC. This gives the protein CASSSPGQGGYTF.